This paragraph reports one T cell receptor beta chain. Its antigen is unidentified. These data originate in a study of OX40 agonist ivuxolimab in advanced cancers. Study overall: The patients got ivuxolimab, which is an agonistic anti-OX40 (CD134) antibody.

Sequencing was performed with immunoSEQ multiplex PCR; in TCRdb, only in-frame clones are kept and a portion is missing. The top ten clones hold under 3% of a sample with under 65,000 clones, approximately 81% of them seen once. The CDR3 runs 13 residues. The germline V and J ends were trimmed by 2 bases and 1 base, with 5 bases remaining between them. Germline V gene sequence: CDR1 KGHSH, CDR2 LQKENI. General study findings and limits: The study observed clonal expansion of CD4+ and CD8+ blood T cells by week 6 at 0.1 to 3.0 mg/kg. On average, a greater number of expanded clones characterised CD8+ T cells relative to CD4+.

The chain joins TRBV18 to TRBJ1-1; D not resolved. This sequence originates from an adult with an advanced solid tumor such as melanoma, head and neck, liver or kidney cancer. Material: CD4+ or CD8+ T cells sorted from blood, obtained in a trial of the OX40 agonist ivuxolimab. The CDR3 is CASSPNKNTEAFF. The DNA of the CDR3 is TGTGCCAGCTCACCAAACAAGAACACTGAAGCTTTCTTT.